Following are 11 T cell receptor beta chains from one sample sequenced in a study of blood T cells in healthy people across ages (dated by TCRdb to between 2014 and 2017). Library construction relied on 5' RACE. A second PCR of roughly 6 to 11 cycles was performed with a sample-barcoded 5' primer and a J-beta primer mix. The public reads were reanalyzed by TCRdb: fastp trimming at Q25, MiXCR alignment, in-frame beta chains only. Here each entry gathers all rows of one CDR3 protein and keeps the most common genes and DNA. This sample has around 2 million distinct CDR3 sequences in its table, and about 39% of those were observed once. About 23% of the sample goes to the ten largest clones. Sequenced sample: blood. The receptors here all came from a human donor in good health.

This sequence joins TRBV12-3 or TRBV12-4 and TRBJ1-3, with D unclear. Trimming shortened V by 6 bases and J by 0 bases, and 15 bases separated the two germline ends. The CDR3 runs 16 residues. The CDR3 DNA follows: TGTGCCAGCAGCCCCGAAGGTTTAGGCTCTGGAAACACCATATATTTT. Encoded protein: CASSPEGLGSGNTIYF.

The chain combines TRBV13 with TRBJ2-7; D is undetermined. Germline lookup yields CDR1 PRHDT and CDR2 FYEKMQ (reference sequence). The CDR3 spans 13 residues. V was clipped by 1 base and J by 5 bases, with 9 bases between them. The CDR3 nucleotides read TGTGCCAGCAGCTTAGTCTCTTATCACGAGCAGTACTTC. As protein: CASSLVSYHEQYF.

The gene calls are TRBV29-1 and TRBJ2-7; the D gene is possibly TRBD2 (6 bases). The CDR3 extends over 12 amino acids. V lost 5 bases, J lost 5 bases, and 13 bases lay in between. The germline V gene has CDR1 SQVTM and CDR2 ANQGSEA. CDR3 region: CSVTHWGDEQYF. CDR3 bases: TGCAGCGTTACCCACTGGGGGGACGAGCAGTACTTC.

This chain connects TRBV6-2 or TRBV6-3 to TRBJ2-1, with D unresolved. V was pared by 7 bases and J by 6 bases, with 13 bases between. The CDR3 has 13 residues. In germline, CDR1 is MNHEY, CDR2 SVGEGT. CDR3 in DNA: TGTGCCAGCACCTTCACGGTGGGCAATGAGCAGTTCTTC. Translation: CASTFTVGNEQFF.

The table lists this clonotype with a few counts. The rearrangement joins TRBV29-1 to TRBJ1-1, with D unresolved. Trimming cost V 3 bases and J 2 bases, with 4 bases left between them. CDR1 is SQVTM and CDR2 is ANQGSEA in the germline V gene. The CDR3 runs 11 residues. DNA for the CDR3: TGCAGCGTTGATGTAAACACTGAAGCTTTCTTT. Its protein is CSVDVNTEAFF.

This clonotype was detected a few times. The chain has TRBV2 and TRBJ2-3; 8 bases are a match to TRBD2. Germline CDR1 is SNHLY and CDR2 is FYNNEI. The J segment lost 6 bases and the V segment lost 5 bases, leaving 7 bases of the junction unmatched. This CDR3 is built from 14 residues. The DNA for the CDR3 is TGTGCCAGCAGTAGGGGACTAGTTTCGGATACGCAGTATTTT. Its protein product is CASSRGLVSDTQYF.

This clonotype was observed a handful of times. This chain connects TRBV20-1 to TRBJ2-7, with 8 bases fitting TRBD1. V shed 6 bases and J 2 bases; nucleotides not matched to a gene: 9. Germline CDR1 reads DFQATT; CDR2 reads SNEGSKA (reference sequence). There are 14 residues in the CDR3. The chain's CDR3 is CSAPRTDRAYEQYF. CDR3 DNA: TGCAGTGCCCCCCGTACGGACAGGGCCTACGAGCAGTACTTC.

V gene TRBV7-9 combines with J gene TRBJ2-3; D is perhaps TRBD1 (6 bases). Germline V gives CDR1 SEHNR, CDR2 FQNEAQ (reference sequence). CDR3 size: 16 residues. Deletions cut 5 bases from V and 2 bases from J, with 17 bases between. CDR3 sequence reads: CASSPSEGVDTDTQYF. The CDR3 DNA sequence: TGTGCCAGCAGCCCCTCTGAGGGGGTCGACACAGATACGCAGTATTTT.

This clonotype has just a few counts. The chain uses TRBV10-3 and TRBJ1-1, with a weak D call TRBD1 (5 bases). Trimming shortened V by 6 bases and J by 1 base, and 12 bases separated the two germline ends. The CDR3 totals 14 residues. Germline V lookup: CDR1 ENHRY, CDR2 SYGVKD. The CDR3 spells CAIRELDRNTEAFF. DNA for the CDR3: TGTGCCATCAGGGAATTAGACAGGAACACTGAAGCTTTCTTT.

The CDR3 spells CASHQGSKNIQYF. The CDR3, as DNA: TGTGCCAGTCATCAGGGATCCAAAAACATTCAGTACTTC. V is TRBV6-2 or TRBV6-3 and J is TRBJ2-4; weak D call: TRBD1 (5 bases). Germline assignment: CDR1 MNHEY and CDR2 SVGEGT. The CDR3 consists of 13 residues. V was trimmed by 9 bases and J by 2 bases, leaving 11 bases between them.

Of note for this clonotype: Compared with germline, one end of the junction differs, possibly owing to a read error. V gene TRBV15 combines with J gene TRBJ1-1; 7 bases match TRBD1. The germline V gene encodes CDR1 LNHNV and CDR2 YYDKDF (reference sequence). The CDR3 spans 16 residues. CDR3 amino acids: CATSRGRGPVNTEAFF. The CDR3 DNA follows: TGTGCCACCAGCAGAGGAAGGGGGCCGGTGAACACTGAGGCTTTCTTT.